These 12 T cell receptor beta chains share one sample of origin, sequenced in a study of cytomegalovirus exposure and HLA in healthy donors. PCR primers comprised 60 Vbeta and 13 Jbeta primers. Generated by immunoSEQ multiplex PCR, the TCRdb table keeps only in-frame clones and is missing some. The sample includes about 110,000 clones, around 76% seen only once; the top ten take approximately 2%. Specimen: PBMCs. The receptors were gathered from a man aged 18 to 29 in good health and CMV-seronegative.

The chain employs TRBV25-1 and TRBJ2-1, with 8 bases fitting TRBD1. The germline gives CDR1 MGHDK, CDR2 SYGVNS. CDR3 length: 17 amino acids. Germline trimming cut 3 bases from V and 9 bases from J; bases unmatched to any gene: 16. CDR3 DNA: TGTGCCAGCAGTGAGGTATTAAAAGGACAGGGAGGTATTGAGCAGTTCTTC. It yields the protein CASSEVLKGQGGIEQFF.

This clone appeared once. The chain recombines TRBV27 with TRBJ2-3, with D perhaps matching TRBD1 (6 bases). V was cut by 7 bases and J by 0 bases, with 11 bases left in between. CDR1 MNHEY and CDR2 SMNVEV come from the germline V gene (reference sequence). The CDR3 covers 14 residues. The CDR3 DNA sequence: TGTGCCAGCACACAACAGGGTAGCACAGATACGCAGTATTTT. The encoded protein is CASTQQGSTDTQYF.

V usage is TRBV11-2 and J usage is TRBJ2-7; D not certain. CDR3 length: 11 residues. V lost 5 bases and J lost 4, with 6 bases in between. CDR1 is SGHAT and CDR2 is FQNNGV in the germline V gene. CDR3 protein: CASSTNYEQYF. CDR3 DNA sequence: TGTGCCAGCAGCACAAATTACGAGCAGTACTTC.

The gene calls are TRBV6-6 and TRBJ2-2; D is uncertain. This CDR3 contains 14 residues. V was clipped by 2 bases and J by 7 bases, with 11 bases between them. Germline V CDR1 and CDR2: MNHNY, SVGAGI (reference sequence). This CDR3 reads CASSYLAPVGELFF. CDR3 nucleotide sequence: TGTGCCAGCAGTTACCTCGCCCCGGTCGGGGAGCTGTTTTTT.

The V and J genes are TRBV5-1 and TRBJ2-5; 8 positions match TRBD1. This CDR3 contains 15 residues. Germline V gives CDR1 SGHRS, CDR2 YFSETQ. The junction had 13 bases not matched to a gene; V was cut back by 6 bases and J by 6 bases. This CDR3 is CASTPLRTGRKTQYF. CDR3 sequence (DNA): TGCGCCAGCACCCCCCTCCGGACAGGGCGAAAGACCCAGTACTTC.

The chain links TRBV6-1 to TRBJ2-7; TRBD1 matches 7 bases. The V segment lost 3 bases and the J segment 0 bases; nucleotides outside the gene matches: 5. CDR1 and CDR2 (germline): MNHNS, SASEGT. The CDR3 has 15 amino acids. The chain's CDR3 is CASSERGPGSYEQYF. In DNA, the CDR3 is TGTGCCAGCAGTGAGAGGGGGCCTGGCTCCTACGAGCAGTACTTC.

This chain links TRBV11-2 with TRBJ1-5; possibly TRBD1 for D (6 bases). The CDR3 consists of 15 residues. V shed 2 bases and J shed 0 bases, with 8 bases lying between them. Germline V gene data show CDR1 as SGHAT and CDR2 as FQNNGV. The CDR3 DNA reads as TGTGCCAGCAGCTTAAGCAGGGGTAGCAATCAGCCCCAGCATTTT. Protein sequence: CASSLSRGSNQPQHF.

The gene calls are TRBV7-2 and TRBJ1-2; D perhaps matches TRBD1 (6 bases). The CDR3 has 17 residues. V was trimmed by 1 base and J by 8 bases, leaving 23 bases between them. In germline, CDR1 is SGHTA, CDR2 FQGNSA. In DNA, the CDR3 is TGTGCCAGCAGCTTAGGTCCCAACAGGGTGGCTTTTATCGGCTACACCTTC. This encodes CASSLGPNRVAFIGYTF.

V is TRBV27 and J is TRBJ2-3, with 8 nucleotides matching TRBD1. J gave up 1 base and V 5 bases, and 5 bases lay outside the gene matches. The CDR3 spans 15 residues. Germline V CDR1 and CDR2: MNHEY, SMNVEV (reference sequence). The CDR3, as DNA: TGTGCCAGCAGTACCGGACAGGGCCGCACAGATACGCAGTATTTT. As protein: CASSTGQGRTDTQYF.

The chain has TRBV19 and TRBJ2-1, with D possibly TRBD1 on 6 matching bases. V lost 0 bases, J lost 5 bases, and 11 bases lay in between. Germline V gene lookup returns CDR1 LNHDA and CDR2 SQIVND (reference sequence). The CDR3 runs to 15 residues. CDR3 coding DNA: TGTGCCAGTAGTATAGATAGTTGGGACAACAATGAGCAGTTCTTC. It yields the protein CASSIDSWDNNEQFF.

This rearrangement joins TRBV19 to TRBJ1-2; a possible D gene is TRBD1 (5 bases). This CDR3 is built from 14 residues. Germline V CDR1 and CDR2: LNHDA, SQIVND (reference sequence). V lost 7 bases and J lost 5, with 17 bases in between. In DNA form, the CDR3 reads TGTGCCAGTACCCTGGGGACTGTGGAATATGGCTACACCTTC. This translates into CASTLGTVEYGYTF.

This chain uses TRBV19 with TRBJ2-2; TRBD1 is a possible D gene (5 bases). Trimming pared 3 bases from V and 7 bases from J, leaving 15 bases between. Germline lookup yields CDR1 LNHDA and CDR2 SQIVND (reference sequence). The CDR3 totals 15 residues. CDR3 region: CASSIRLQRGGELFF. CDR3 bases: TGTGCCAGTAGTATTAGGCTACAAAGGGGCGGGGAGCTGTTTTTT.